This TCR beta chain is from a study of blood T cell repertoires in COVID-19. Across the whole study: The samples span acute and convalescent COVID-19 from the United States, Italy and Spain. Sources were T cells, B-cell-depleted T cells, or PBMCs; the material itself was cDNA or gDNA.

Assay: immunoSEQ multiplex PCR; the TCRdb copy retains only in-frame clones and omits some. The data show 80,000 to 100,000 clones, with about 90% seen just once and about 1.8% held by the top ten. The CDR3 is 13 residues long. The V gene's germline CDR1 is MNHEY and CDR2 SVGAGI. Trimming left V 7 bases short and J 0 bases short, with 7 bases between. The source is a human donor with active COVID-19. The donor label of this sample is uncertain. V is TRBV6-5 and J is TRBJ2-4; tentative D call: TRBD2 (5 bases). The specimen was peripheral blood. The CDR3 loop reads CASTGLAKNIQYF. The CDR3 DNA sequence: TGTGCCAGCACCGGACTAGCCAAAAACATTCAGTACTTC.